The TCR beta chain under discussion was sequenced for a study of vaccination effects on CD4 cells after COVID-19. Notes on this clone: The antigen remains undetermined.

Study results and caveats: The study found that only 1 of 255 vaccine-induced clones from healthy vaccinees cross-reacted with common cold coronaviruses.

ViraFEST expansion of antigen-specific CD4+ T cells with viral peptide pools preceded sequencing. With approximately 10 days of culture completed, CD4+ T cells were isolated. Vaccinees lacked prior SARS-CoV-2 infection and tested negative for nucleocapsid antibodies. PBMC were cultured at around 2 million per well with 9 to 10 IU/ml IL-2 and roughly 10 ug/ml peptides. Half the medium was replaced with IL-2 medium on days 3 and 7. Only in-frame clones appear in the TCRdb table, and some are missing; sequencing was by immunoSEQ multiplex PCR. The sample records fewer than 25,000 clones, approximately 83% being singletons. V lost 5 bases to trimming and J lost 10 bases; unmatched junction nucleotides: 9. This CDR3 is built from 13 residues. Germline V CDR1 and CDR2: SGHNT, YENEEA.

The material sequenced was CD4+ T cells from PBMCs cultured with HCoV-NL63 spike peptides, taken before COVID-19 vaccination. This clonotype was sampled from a human donor who received a COVID-19 vaccine. The chain recombines TRBV11-3 with TRBJ1-1, with 8 nucleotides matching TRBD1. CDR3 DNA sequence: TGTGCCAGCAGCCGCGGGACAGGAGTATCAGCTTTCTTT. Amino acids: CASSRGTGVSAFF. Together with reference TRBV11-3 and TRBJ1-1, the CDR3 gives the full variable domain: EAGVVQSPRYKIIEKKQPVAFWCNPISGHNTLYWYLQNLGQGPELLIRYENEEAVDDSQLPKDRFSAERLKGVDSTLKIQPAELGDSAVYLCASSRGTGVSAFFGQGTRLTVV.